Presented here are 23 T cell receptor beta chains from one specimen sequenced in a study of OX40 agonist ivuxolimab in advanced cancers. The table came from immunoSEQ multiplex PCR; TCRdb's copy has only in-frame clones and leaves some out. The sample yields about 62,000 clones, around 90% seen once. Sample: CD4+ or CD8+ T cells sorted from blood, taken in a trial of the OX40 agonist ivuxolimab. Source of these receptors: an adult with an advanced solid tumor such as melanoma, head and neck, liver or kidney cancer.

The chain couples TRBV7-9 to TRBJ2-5; a possible D gene is TRBD1 (6 bases). The CDR3 covers 13 residues. The V and J ends lost 8 bases and 1 base respectively, with 11 bases between them. Germline lookup yields CDR1 SEHNR and CDR2 FQNEAQ (reference sequence). This CDR3 reads CASLRDIQETQYF. For the CDR3, the DNA is TGTGCCAGCTTACGGGACATCCAAGAGACCCAGTACTTC.

The CDR3 loop is CASSSDRVGNTEAFF. CDR3 bases: TGCGCCAGCAGCTCCGACAGGGTGGGGAACACTGAAGCTTTCTTT. The genes are TRBV5-1 and TRBJ1-1; 7 nucleotides agree with TRBD1. The V and J ends lost 3 bases and 1 base, in that order; junction bases with no gene match: 6. The CDR3 has 15 amino acids. Germline assignment: CDR1 SGHRS and CDR2 YFSETQ.

The chain couples TRBV7-9 to TRBJ1-1, with no clear D. In germline, CDR1 is SEHNR, CDR2 FQNEAQ (reference sequence). The V and J ends lost 3 bases and 1 base respectively, with 6 bases between them. The CDR3 loop spans 13 amino acids. CDR3 in DNA: TGTGCCAGCAGCTTTACCTCGAACACTGAAGCTTTCTTT. Encoded protein: CASSFTSNTEAFF.

The V call is TRBV14, the J call TRBJ2-2, with D perhaps given as TRBD1 or TRBD2 (5 bases each). The germline V gene encodes CDR1 SGHDN and CDR2 FVKESK. This CDR3 comprises 16 residues. V shed 3 bases and J shed 4 bases, with 15 bases lying between them. The CDR3 DNA sequence: TGTGCCAGCAGCCAGCTTAGAGGGACGGTCACCGGGGAGCTGTTTTTT. Translating gives CASSQLRGTVTGELFF.

This chain uses TRBV25-1 with TRBJ2-5; either TRBD1 or TRBD2 may fit D (5 bases each). CDR3 length equals 15 residues. V was cut by 1 base and J by 4 bases, with 13 bases left in between. CDR1 MGHDK and CDR2 SYGVNS come from the germline V gene. In DNA form, the CDR3 reads TGTGCCAGCAGTGAATGGGGCCAGGGACGAGAGACCCAGTACTTC. Its translation is CASSEWGQGRETQYF.

The gene calls are TRBV18 and TRBJ1-1, with 7 nucleotides matching TRBD1. This CDR3 has 16 amino acids. J was trimmed by 0 bases and V by 3 bases; bases with no gene match: 7. The germline gives CDR1 KGHSH, CDR2 LQKENI. The chain's CDR3 is CASSPIYRGLNTEAFF. In DNA form, the CDR3 reads TGTGCCAGCTCACCGATTTACAGGGGCCTGAACACTGAAGCTTTCTTT.

V usage is TRBV27 and J usage is TRBJ2-5, with D perhaps matching TRBD1 (5 bases). Germline loops: CDR1 MNHEY, CDR2 SMNVEV (reference sequence). This CDR3 comprises 14 residues. The V end lost 4 bases, the J end lost 4 bases, and 13 bases lay between the germline ends. The CDR3: CASSSQGRIETQYF. As DNA, the CDR3 is TGTGCCAGCAGTTCTCAGGGCCGGATAGAGACCCAGTACTTC.

This clone was counted a single time. The chain joins TRBV28 to TRBJ2-7, with D perhaps matching TRBD1 or TRBD2 (5 bases each). The length of the CDR3 is 15 residues. In germline, CDR1 is MDHEN, CDR2 SYDVKM. The V end lost 3 bases, the J end lost 3 bases, and 15 bases lay between the germline ends. CDR3 protein: CASSLNGLGVYEQYF. The CDR3 region has the DNA TGTGCCAGCAGTTTGAATGGCCTGGGGGTCTACGAGCAGTACTTC.

J is TRBJ2-1 and V is TRBV12-5, with 7 bases matching TRBD1. Germline CDR1 reads LGHNT; CDR2 reads FRNRAP. This CDR3 contains 15 residues. Trimming removed 6 bases from V and 4 bases from J; junction bases left unmatched: 9. The CDR3, as DNA: TGTGCTAGTGGCCCAGGGACAGTCTTATACAATGAGCAGTTCTTC. This gives the protein CASGPGTVLYNEQFF.

This chain joins TRBV5-4 and TRBJ2-4; 10 nucleotides align to TRBD2. CDR1 is SGHNT, CDR2 YYREEE, per germline (reference sequence). After removal of 0 bases from V and 1 base from J, the junction contained 1 base not matched to a gene. This CDR3 contains 16 residues. CDR3 protein: CASSLDSGRAKNIQYF. In DNA form, the CDR3 reads TGTGCCAGCAGCTTGGATAGCGGGAGGGCCAAAAACATTCAGTACTTC.

This chain links TRBV19 with TRBJ2-2, with unresolved D. Germline values: CDR1 LNHDA, CDR2 SQIVND (reference sequence). The CDR3 consists of 15 residues. Trimming stripped 2 bases from V and 1 base from J, with 8 bases between. Here the CDR3 DNA reads TGTGCCAGTAGTATAAGAGGCCAGAACACCGGGGAGCTGTTTTTT. It is translated as CASSIRGQNTGELFF.

J is TRBJ1-4 and V is TRBV28; tentatively, D is TRBD1 (6 bases). Trimming left V 6 bases short and J 8 bases short, with 19 bases between. Germline-derived CDR1 and CDR2 are MDHEN and SYDVKM. This CDR3 spans 15 amino acids. CDR3 region: CASSQGGGSREKLFF. The DNA of the CDR3 is TGTGCCAGCAGCCAGGGAGGGGGGTCAAGGGAAAAACTGTTTTTT.

The chain is built from TRBV11-2 and TRBJ1-1; D ambiguous. Trimming cost V 0 bases and J 0 bases, with 8 bases left between them. CDR1 SGHAT and CDR2 FQNNGV come from the germline V gene. The length of the CDR3 is 15 residues. DNA of the CDR3: TGTGCCAGCAGCTTAGATTCGCTCATGAACACTGAAGCTTTCTTT. Translation gives CASSLDSLMNTEAFF.

This chain uses TRBV11-2 with TRBJ2-2; the D gene is possibly TRBD1 (6 bases). The germline V and J ends were trimmed by 5 bases and 1 base, with 17 bases remaining between them. The CDR3 is made up of 17 amino acids. Germline V gives CDR1 SGHAT, CDR2 FQNNGV. CDR3 DNA: TGTGCCAGCAGCAATAGACAGGCGGAAATGAACACCGGGGAGCTGTTTTTT. It yields the protein CASSNRQAEMNTGELFF.

This rearrangement joins TRBV27 to TRBJ1-2, with D maybe TRBD1 (6 bases). The germline CDR1 and CDR2 sequences are MNHEY and SMNVEV (reference sequence). The CDR3 runs to 15 residues. The germline V and J ends were trimmed by 6 bases and 8 bases, with 22 bases remaining between them. CDR3 protein: CASSLNGGLGGGYTF. CDR3 coding DNA: TGTGCCAGCAGCCTCAATGGAGGTCTTGGGGGCGGCTACACCTTC.

The chain recombines TRBV28 with TRBJ2-3; a weak D match, TRBD2 (6 bases). CDR3 length equals 15 residues. CDR1 is MDHEN, CDR2 SYDVKM, per germline. The V end was cut by 5 bases, the J end by 0 bases, with 12 bases between. CDR3: CASSATGTSTDTQYF. The DNA of the CDR3 is TGTGCCAGCAGTGCTACCGGGACTAGCACAGATACGCAGTATTTT.

The genes are TRBV4-3 and TRBJ2-3, with D possibly TRBD1 on 5 matching bases. CDR1 and CDR2 (germline): LGHNA, YSLEER. Trimming shortened V by 0 bases and J by 8 bases, and 12 bases separated the two germline ends. CDR3 length equals 14 residues. The CDR3 DNA reads TGCGCCAGCAGCCAAGATTTGTTGGGGCGTACGCAGTATTTT. This codes for CASSQDLLGRTQYF.

CDR3 in DNA: TGTGCCAGCAGCGGAACCTTTAGGACAAAGTCGGGCCAACGTCTGACTTTC. Amino acid sequence: CASSGTFRTKSGQRLTF. The chain combines TRBV12-1 with TRBJ2-6; whether TRBD1, the table's D call, matches the DNA was not checked. TRBV12-1 is a recognized pseudogene. The CDR3 consists of 17 residues.

The CDR3 DNA sequence: TGTGCCAGCTCACCAGGGCCCACTGAAGCTTTCTTT. Its protein product is CASSPGPTEAFF. The rearrangement uses TRBV18 and TRBJ1-1, with no clear D. Germline CDR1 is KGHSH and CDR2 is LQKENI. Trimming removed 2 bases at V and 4 bases at J, with 5 bases between. The CDR3 spans 12 residues.

The chain carries TRBV27 and TRBJ2-7; 8 bases line up with TRBD1. The CDR3 length is 15 residues. Germline V lookup: CDR1 MNHEY, CDR2 SMNVEV (reference sequence). V lost 0 bases, J lost 4 bases, and 5 bases stayed unmatched. The CDR3 DNA reads as TGTGCCAGCAGTTTATCAGCAGGGGGCAATTACGAGCAGTACTTC. Residues: CASSLSAGGNYEQYF.

This chain links TRBV5-1 with TRBJ2-7; D not resolved. Germline CDR1 is SGHRS and CDR2 is YFSETQ. Trimming shortened V by 8 bases and J by 1 base, and 4 bases separated the two germline ends. This CDR3 region has 10 residues. This CDR3 is CARGSYEQYF. CDR3 nucleotides: TGCGCCAGAGGTTCCTACGAGCAGTACTTC.

This sequence joins TRBV28 and TRBJ2-7; TRBD1 aligns across 9 bases. The trim removed 5 bases at V and 3 bases at J, leaving 8 bases unmatched. Germline V gene sequence: CDR1 MDHEN, CDR2 SYDVKM. The length of the CDR3 is 15 residues. The CDR3 region is CASSQPRTGDYEQYF. DNA for the CDR3: TGTGCCAGCAGTCAGCCGAGGACAGGGGACTACGAGCAGTACTTC.

The chain recombines TRBV7-8 with TRBJ2-5, with 8 nucleotides matching TRBD2. V lost 5 bases and J lost 2; bases outside the gene matches: 7. CDR3 length equals 15 residues. Per the germline V gene, CDR1 is SGHVS and CDR2 is FQNEAQ. CDR3 sequence reads: CASSPERGGQETQYF. The CDR3, as DNA: TGTGCCAGCAGCCCCGAACGGGGGGGGCAAGAGACCCAGTACTTC.